This T cell receptor (beta chain) emerged from a study of cytomegalovirus exposure and HLA in healthy donors. Study details: From HLA-typed donors, an early data release held 70 million to 100 million unique TCRs. Assignment to the Caucasian-associated ancestry cluster applied to approximately 80% of the approximately 380 genotyped donors.

The PCR had 60 Vbeta and 13 Jbeta primers. TCRdb keeps only in-frame clones here, not all; method: immunoSEQ multiplex PCR. The sample holds 190,000 or so clones, under 85% seen once. A note on this clone: Its antigen remains unknown.

Per germline, CDR1 MNHNS and CDR2 SASEGT. The CDR3 covers 14 residues. Trimming left V 1 base short and J 5 bases short, with 11 bases between. Regarding the study as a whole: Cytomegalovirus-associated status was assigned to about 150 TCR beta chains.

The chain employs TRBV6-1 and TRBJ1-2; tentatively, D is TRBD1 (5 bases). Material: PBMCs. This clonotype was obtained from a woman aged 45-65 years in good health and CMV-seropositive. Here the CDR3 DNA reads TGTGCCAGCAGTGAAGGGGGGGGAGGATATGGCTACACCTTC. Its translation: CASSEGGGGYGYTF.